These T cell receptor beta chains were read from a single sample in a study of blood T cell repertoires in COVID-19. This table comes from immunoSEQ multiplex PCR, and its TCRdb copy is limited to in-frame clones, with some not included. The sample includes around 80,000 clones, roughly 82% of them seen just once. Sequencing input: peripheral blood. These receptors all stem from a man of 80 years or more with acute or convalescent COVID-19. Each CDR3 is given with its conserved first and last residue. D genes are given only for firm matches. Not every row has a clone size; where given, it reads once, few, many or a size class.

D gene,J gene,clone size,V gene,CDR3 DNA,CDR3 protein
-,TRBJ1-6,-,TRBV28,TGTGCCAGCAGTTCTATGCAGGGGAAAATCTATAATTCACCCCTCCACTTT,CASSSMQGKIYNSPLHF
-,TRBJ1-5,-,TRBV2,TGTGCCAGCAGTGAAGCGGATACAGGGCTCTATAGCAATCAGCCCCAGCATTTT,CASSEADTGLYSNQPQHF
TRBD1,TRBJ1-2,-,TRBV5-1,TGCGCCAGCAGTGAGCCGGGACAGACTAACTATGGCTACACCTTC,CASSEPGQTNYGYTF
TRBD1,TRBJ1-2,-,TRBV5-4,TGTGCCAGCAGACAACAGGGGGAGTATGGCTACACCTTC,CASRQQGEYGYTF
TRBD2,TRBJ2-5,once,TRBV9,TGTGCCAGCAGCGGATGGACTAGCAGGTCTGTAGGGGGCCAAGAGACCCAGTACTTC,CASSGWTSRSVGGQETQYF
TRBD1,TRBJ1-2,-,TRBV5-1,TGCGCCAGCAGATTCGAACCCGGGACAGGGGATGGCTACACCTTC,CASRFEPGTGDGYTF
-,TRBJ1-2,few,TRBV7-9,TGTGCCAGCAGCTTAGGACAGAACTATGGCTACACCTTC,CASSLGQNYGYTF
-,TRBJ2-7,-,TRBV4-1,TGCGCCAGCAGCCAAACTTTTTCAGGAACCTACGAGCAGTACTTC,CASSQTFSGTYEQYF
-,TRBJ1-2,-,TRBV19,TGTGCCAGTAATCCCGGAGCAGGGATGACTAACTATGGCTACACCTTC,CASNPGAGMTNYGYTF
TRBD1,TRBJ1-2,-,TRBV10-3,TGTGCCATCAGTGAGAGGGGGACAGGGGATAGGATCTTC,CAISERGTGDRIF
-,TRBJ1-5,-,TRBV27,TGTGCCAGCAGGGGGGGATACAATCAGCCCCAGCATTTT,CASRGGYNQPQHF
-,TRBJ1-5,-,TRBV2,TGTGCCAGCAACACAGGTTTGCGGCAGCCCCAGCATTTT,CASNTGLRQPQHF
-,TRBJ1-3,-,TRBV7-2,TGTGCCAGCAGCTTAAACAGGGCAAACTCTGGAAACACCATATATTTT,CASSLNRANSGNTIYF
-,TRBJ1-3,-,TRBV6-5,TGTGCCAGCAACCCAGGGGCTGGAAACACCATATATTTT,CASNPGAGNTIYF
TRBD1,TRBJ1-5,-,TRBV10-3,TGTGCCATCAGCGGGGACAGGCACTCTTATAGCAATCAGCCCCAGCATTTT,CAISGDRHSYSNQPQHF
TRBD1,TRBJ1-5,-,TRBV7-2,TGTGCCAGCAGCCCCGGGACAGGGGGCAGAGGTCAGCCCCAGCATTTT,CASSPGTGGRGQPQHF
-,TRBJ2-3,-,TRBV3-1/TRBV3-2,TGTGCCAGCAGCAATCGAGATCCTGTCATGCAAGATACGCAGTATTTT,CASSNRDPVMQDTQYF
-,TRBJ2-1,-,TRBV10-3,TGTGCCATCAGCCAGGGGTCTGAGCAGTTCTTC,CAISQGSEQFF
TRBD2,TRBJ2-7,-,TRBV6-5,TGTGCCAGCAGGGGGACTAGCGGTACCTACGAGCAGTACTTC,CASRGTSGTYEQYF
TRBD1,TRBJ1-2,-,TRBV7-9,TGTGCCAGCAGTCCGGGACAGGGTTACGGCTACACCTTC,CASSPGQGYGYTF
TRBD1,TRBJ1-2,few,TRBV7-9,TGTGCCAGCAGCCATGGACAGGATAGCTATGGCTACACCTTC,CASSHGQDSYGYTF
-,TRBJ1-6,-,TRBV18,TGTGCCAGCTCACCACTGGATACAGGGCATAATTCACCCCTCCACTTT,CASSPLDTGHNSPLHF
TRBD1,TRBJ2-7,many,TRBV7-9,TGTGCCAGCAGCCGTTACCTGGGGCAGGGGGTCGAGCAGTACTTC,CASSRYLGQGVEQYF
-,TRBJ2-5,-,TRBV12-3/TRBV12-4,TGTGCCAGCAGTCGACAGAGAGAGACCCAGTACTTC,CASSRQRETQYF
TRBD2,TRBJ2-2,-,TRBV5-1,TGCGCCAGCAGCGGTCAGGGAGGGACCGGGGAGCTGTTTTTT,CASSGQGGTGELFF
-,TRBJ1-4,-,TRBV3-1/TRBV3-2,TGTGCCAGCAGCCAAGTTATGGGGAGTGAAAAACTGTTTTTT,CASSQVMGSEKLFF
-,TRBJ2-7,-,TRBV5-1,TGCGCCAGCAGCCTCCAGGGGAGTCGGACCTACGAGCAGTACTTC,CASSLQGSRTYEQYF
-,TRBJ1-1,-,TRBV11-2,TGTGCCAGCAGCCGGCGGCAGGGGTCCACTGAAGCTTTCTTT,CASSRRQGSTEAFF
TRBD1,TRBJ2-3,-,TRBV19,TGTGCCAGTAATAACAGGGGTGATCGGGGCACAGATACGCAGTATTTT,CASNNRGDRGTDTQYF
-,TRBJ2-7,-,TRBV6-6,TGTGCCAGCAGAACAGGGCCAGGGGACTACGAGCAGTACTTC,CASRTGPGDYEQYF
-,TRBJ2-7,once,TRBV5-1,TGCGCCAGCAGCTTGTCTTACGGGTACGAGCAGTACTTC,CASSLSYGYEQYF
-,TRBJ1-2,-,TRBV18,TGTGCCAGCTCACCACCCGGGGACTATGGCTACACCTTC,CASSPPGDYGYTF
-,TRBJ1-1,-,TRBV19,TGTGCCAGTAGTATCTTGCCAGGGTTAAACACTGAAGCTTTCTTT,CASSILPGLNTEAFF
-,TRBJ1-6,-,TRBV10-1,TGCGCCAGCAGTGATTGGCCAATTAATTCACCCCTCCACTTT,CASSDWPINSPLHF
TRBD1,TRBJ2-3,once,TRBV24-1,TGTGCCACCAGTGATTCTGACAGGGGACCCACAGATACGCAGTATTTT,CATSDSDRGPTDTQYF
-,TRBJ1-2,-,TRBV2,TGTGCCAGCAGTGAAGTGTCCCCGCAACTTGGCTACACCTTC,CASSEVSPQLGYTF
-,TRBJ1-2,-,TRBV19,TGTGCCAGTAGTATGTTACGGGACACCCAAGGGTATGGCTACACCTTC,CASSMLRDTQGYGYTF
TRBD1,TRBJ1-4,-,TRBV5-1,TGCGCCAGCAGCCTAGGGACAGGGACCAATGAAAAACTGTTTTTT,CASSLGTGTNEKLFF
-,TRBJ1-1,few,TRBV12-3/TRBV12-4,TGTGCCAGCACCCGACAGGCTTACACTGAAGCTTTCTTT,CASTRQAYTEAFF
-,TRBJ2-5,-,TRBV11-2,TGTGCCAGCAACCCAATTGGGGCAGGGTTGGAAGAGACCCAGTACTTC,CASNPIGAGLEETQYF